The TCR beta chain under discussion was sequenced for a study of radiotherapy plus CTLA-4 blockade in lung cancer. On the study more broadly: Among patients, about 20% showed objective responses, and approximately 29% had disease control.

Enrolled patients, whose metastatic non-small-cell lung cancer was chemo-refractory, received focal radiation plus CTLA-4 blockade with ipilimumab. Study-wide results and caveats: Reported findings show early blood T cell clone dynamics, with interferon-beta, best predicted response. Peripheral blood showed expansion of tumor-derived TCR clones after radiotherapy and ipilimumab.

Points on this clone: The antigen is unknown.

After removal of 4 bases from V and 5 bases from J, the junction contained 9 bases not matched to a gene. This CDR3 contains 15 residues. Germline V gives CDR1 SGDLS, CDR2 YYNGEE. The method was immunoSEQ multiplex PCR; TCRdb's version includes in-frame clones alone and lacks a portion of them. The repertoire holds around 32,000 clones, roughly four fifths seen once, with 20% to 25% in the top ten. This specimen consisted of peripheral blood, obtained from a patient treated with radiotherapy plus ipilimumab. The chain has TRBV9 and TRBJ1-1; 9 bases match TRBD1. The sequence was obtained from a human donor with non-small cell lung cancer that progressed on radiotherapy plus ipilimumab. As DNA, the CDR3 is TGTGCCAGCAGCACCCAACAGGGGGCGGGAACTGAAGCTTTCTTT. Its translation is CASSTQQGAGTEAFF. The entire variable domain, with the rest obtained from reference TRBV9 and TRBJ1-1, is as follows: DSGVTQTPKHLITATGQRVTLRCSPRSGDLSVYWYQQSLDQGLQFLIQYYNGEERAKGNILERFSAQQFPDLHSELNLSSLELGDSALYFCASSTQQGAGTEAFFGQGTRLTVV.